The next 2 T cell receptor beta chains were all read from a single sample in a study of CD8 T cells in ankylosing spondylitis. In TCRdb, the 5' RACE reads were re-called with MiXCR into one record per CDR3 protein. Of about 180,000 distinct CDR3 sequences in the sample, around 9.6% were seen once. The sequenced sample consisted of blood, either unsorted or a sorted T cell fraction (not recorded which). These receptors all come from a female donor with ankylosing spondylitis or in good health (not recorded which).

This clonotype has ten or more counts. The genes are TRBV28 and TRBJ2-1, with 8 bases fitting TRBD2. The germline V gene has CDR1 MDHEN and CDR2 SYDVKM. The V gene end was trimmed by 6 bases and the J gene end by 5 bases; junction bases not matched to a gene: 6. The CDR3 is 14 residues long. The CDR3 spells CASSGAGGHNEQFF. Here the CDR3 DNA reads TGTGCCAGCAGCGGCGCGGGAGGTCACAATGAGCAGTTCTTC.

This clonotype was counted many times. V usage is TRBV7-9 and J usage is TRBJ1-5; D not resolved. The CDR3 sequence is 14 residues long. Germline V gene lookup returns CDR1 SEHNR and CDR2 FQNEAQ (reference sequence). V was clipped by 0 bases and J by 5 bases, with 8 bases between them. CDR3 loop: CASSLAGHDQPQHF. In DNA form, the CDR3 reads TGTGCCAGCAGCTTAGCTGGGCACGATCAGCCCCAGCATTTT.